The rows below give T cell receptor beta chains drawn from one sample of a study of T cell responses to AZD1222 COVID-19 vaccine. Here immunoSEQ multiplex PCR was the method, and the copy in TCRdb shows in-frame clones only, minus some. The sample contains roughly 190,000 clones, roughly 88% of which appear only once. The sequenced sample was peripheral blood, obtained on day 0 of AZD1222 vaccination. Receptors originate from an adult in good health. CDR3s include the opening cysteine and the closing phenylalanine or tryptophan. D genes are given only for firm matches. Not every row has a clone size; where given, it reads once, few, many or a size class.

cdr3_length d_call j_call v_call clone_size cdr3_nt cdr3_aa
15 NA TRBJ1-2 TRBV5-8 NA TGTGCCAGCAGCTTGGACAGGCCGGGGGCTTATGGCTACACCTTC CASSLDRPGAYGYTF
15 TRBD1 TRBJ1-1 TRBV19 NA TGTGCCAGTACTTGGGACAGTACATTGAGAACTGAAGCTTTCTTT CASTWDSTLRTEAFF
15 NA TRBJ1-5 TRBV27 NA TGTGCCAGCAGTTTGAGCCGTTTTGGCAATCAGCCCCAGCATTTT CASSLSRFGNQPQHF
18 NA TRBJ1-1 TRBV12-5 NA TGTGCTAGTGGTTTGGTATACCGGACTGCTGATACTAACACTGAAGCTTTCTTT CASGLVYRTADTNTEAFF
15 TRBD2 TRBJ2-1 TRBV6-5 NA TGTGCCAGCAGCCCAGGGCAGCGGGATAGGGATGAGCAGTTCTTC CASSPGQRDRDEQFF
12 NA TRBJ2-3 TRBV2 NA TGTGCCAGCAGTGAAAGCACAGATACGCAGTATTTT CASSESTDTQYF
15 TRBD2 TRBJ2-3 TRBV5-4 NA TGTGCCAGCAGCCAACTAGCGGAGAGCACAGATACGCAGTATTTT CASSQLAESTDTQYF
14 NA TRBJ1-6 TRBV10-3 NA TGTGCCATCCGAACAGGGAACGGGGATTCACCCCTCCACTTT CAIRTGNGDSPLHF
14 NA TRBJ2-7 TRBV9 once TGTGCCAGCAGCGTAGGTCCCTCAGGGAACGAGCAGTACTTC CASSVGPSGNEQYF
15 NA TRBJ1-4 TRBV19 NA TGTGCCAGTAGTATCCGGGGCGAGACTAATGAAAAACTGTTTTTT CASSIRGETNEKLFF
17 TRBD2 TRBJ2-3 TRBV4-2 NA TGTGCCAGCAGCCCCAGACTAGCGGGGGGGAGCACAGATACGCAGTATTTT CASSPRLAGGSTDTQYF
14 TRBD1 TRBJ2-7 TRBV28 few TGTGCCAGCAGGCAGGGGGCTCTCTCCTACGAGCAGTACTTC CASRQGALSYEQYF
12 NA TRBJ2-3 TRBV29-1 NA TGCAGCGTTGAAATTGTAGCAGATACGCAGTATTTT CSVEIVADTQYF
13 NA TRBJ1-1 TRBV3-1/TRBV3-2 once TGTGCCAGCAGCCAAGGGGGCGGGACTGAAGCTTTCTTT CASSQGGGTEAFF
15 NA TRBJ2-6 TRBV7-3 NA TGTGCCAGCAGCTTAATGCCGTCTGGGGCCAACGTCCTGACTTTC CASSLMPSGANVLTF
16 NA TRBJ2-7 TRBV7-2 NA TGTGCCAGCAGCTTAAACGGGGGTACCTCTCAGTACGAGCAGTACTTC CASSLNGGTSQYEQYF
15 NA TRBJ2-2 TRBV5-6 NA TGTGCCAGCAGCTTGGGAGCGACCAACACCGGGGAGCTGTTTTTT CASSLGATNTGELFF
14 NA TRBJ2-5 TRBV7-2 few TGTGCCAGCAGCTTAGGACGTATTCAAGAGACCCAGTACTTC CASSLGRIQETQYF
15 NA TRBJ1-2 TRBV28 NA TGTGCCAGCAGTCCCGGGTTAAAGGGGGAGGGCGGCTACACCTTC CASSPGLKGEGGYTF
14 NA TRBJ1-5 TRBV28 NA TGTGCCAGCAGGGATCACATGGCCACTCAGCCCCAGCATTTT CASRDHMATQPQHF
18 TRBD1 TRBJ2-6 TRBV9 NA TGTGCCAGCAGCGCTCCGGGACAGGGGGCGCGAGGGGCCAACGTCCTGACTTTC CASSAPGQGARGANVLTF
14 NA TRBJ2-4 TRBV6-5 NA TGTGCCAGCCTCGGGCTACTAGCCAAAAACATTCAGTACTTC CASLGLLAKNIQYF
17 TRBD2 TRBJ2-1 TRBV19 NA TGTGCCAGTAGGAGCAACCGACTAGCGGGAGGCCCCAATGAGCAGTTCTTC CASRSNRLAGGPNEQFF
16 NA TRBJ1-4 TRBV6-1 NA TGTGCCAGCAGTGAACCTATGAACGCGTGGAATGAAAAACTGTTTTTT CASSEPMNAWNEKLFF
16 NA TRBJ2-7 TRBV14 NA TGTGCCAGCAGCCAAGTCTCGACAGGAGGGATTTACGAGCAGTACTTC CASSQVSTGGIYEQYF
14 NA TRBJ1-4 TRBV16 NA TGTGCCAGCAGCCAATATGCAACTAATGAAAAACTGTTTTTT CASSQYATNEKLFF
16 TRBD2 TRBJ2-1 TRBV20-1 NA TGCAGTGCTAGTAAGGGTAGCGGGGCGAGGGGCAATGAGCAGTTCTTC CSASKGSGARGNEQFF
13 NA TRBJ1-2 TRBV6-9 NA TGTGCCAGCAGTTATTTGCAGGGTTTTATGTACACCTTC CASSYLQGFMYTF
12 TRBD1 TRBJ2-1 TRBV10-3 NA TGTGCCGCGGGACAGGGGGTAAATGAGCAGTTCTTC CAAGQGVNEQFF
15 TRBD1 TRBJ1-5 TRBV2 NA TGTGCCAGCGGCTCGGGAGCAGGGGGCGATCAGCCCCAGCATTTT CASGSGAGGDQPQHF
15 NA TRBJ2-3 TRBV5-1 once TGCGCCAGCAGCTTGGGGGCTTCGAGCACAGATACGCAGTATTTT CASSLGASSTDTQYF
15 NA TRBJ1-5 TRBV18 NA TGTGCCAGCTCACCTGACGTTACAGGCTCACAGCCCCAGCATTTT CASSPDVTGSQPQHF
12 TRBD2 TRBJ2-7 TRBV28 NA TGTGCCAGCAGGGGACTAGCGGACGAGCAGTACTTC CASRGLADEQYF
13 NA TRBJ2-7 TRBV15 NA TGTGCCACCAGCACCAGGACAGCCTACGAGCAGTACTTC CATSTRTAYEQYF
15 TRBD1 TRBJ1-6 TRBV5-1 NA TGCGCCAGCAGCACTCGACAGGGGACGGATTCACCCCTCCACTTT CASSTRQGTDSPLHF
15 NA TRBJ1-6 TRBV28 NA TGTGCCAGCAGTTTTCCACAGGGCTCGGTTTCACCCCTCCACTTT CASSFPQGSVSPLHF
13 TRBD1 TRBJ2-5 TRBV6-6 NA TGTGCCAGCAGTTATGGGACAGGGTCTTCGCAGTACTTC CASSYGTGSSQYF
13 NA TRBJ2-5 TRBV19 NA TGTGCCAGTAGTACCGTGCCTCAAGAGACCCAGTACTTC CASSTVPQETQYF
18 NA TRBJ1-6 TRBV3-1/TRBV3-2 NA TGTGCCAGCAGCTTAAGGGGTCCCATTTCATATCATAATTCACCCCTCCACTTT CASSLRGPISYHNSPLHF
15 NA TRBJ2-1 TRBV25-1 NA TGTGCCAGCAGTGATGCAAGGAGTCCCCACAATGAGCAGTTCTTC CASSDARSPHNEQFF
14 TRBD2 TRBJ2-7 TRBV29-1 NA TGCAGCGTTGAAGGTCGGGAGGTAGGCTACGAGCAGTACTTC CSVEGREVGYEQYF
12 NA TRBJ2-2 TRBV10-1 NA TGCGCCAGCCAAAGCGGAACCGGGGAGCTGTTTTTT CASQSGTGELFF
17 NA TRBJ1-1 TRBV10-3 NA TGTGCCATCAGTGAGTCTTGGTTTTTCCAGGGGTACACTGAAGCTTTCTTT CAISESWFFQGYTEAFF
16 TRBD2 TRBJ2-1 TRBV14 NA TGTGCCAGCAGCCAAGTCGCTAGCGGAACCTACAATGAGCAGTTCTTC CASSQVASGTYNEQFF
14 NA TRBJ1-1 TRBV6-2/TRBV6-3 NA TGTGCCAGCAGTTACTCTTTAGGGAGCACTGAAGCTTTCTTT CASSYSLGSTEAFF
13 NA TRBJ2-5 TRBV7-3 NA TGTGCCAGCAGCTTAGGGAGCCAAGAGACCCAGTACTTC CASSLGSQETQYF
14 NA TRBJ1-2 TRBV4-3 NA TGCGCCAGCAGCCAAGATCACCACTTGGATGGCTACACCTTC CASSQDHHLDGYTF
15 NA TRBJ1-3 TRBV29-1 NA TGCAGCGTCCCCTACGGTTACTACTCTGGAAACACCATATATTTT CSVPYGYYSGNTIYF
17 NA TRBJ2-2 TRBV12-2 NA TGTGCAAGTCGCTTCCCAAACAGGGGCGAGAACACCGGGGAGCTGTTTTTT CASRFPNRGENTGELFF